Listed below are T cell receptor beta chains from one sample, sequenced in a study of CD8+ T cells in alopecia areata. The data were produced by immunoSEQ multiplex PCR, yet TCRdb's version contains in-frame clones alone and is incomplete. The table includes about 14,000 clones, 55% to 70% detected once. Sequencing used skin, obtained at week 0. These receptor sequences come from a human donor with alopecia areata. Both conserved end residues are part of each CDR3. A D gene is named only where the DNA matches it firmly. Only some rows state a clone size, as once, few, many or a class for expanded clones.

clone size,V gene,J gene,D gene,CDR3 protein,CDR3 DNA
.,TRBV6-6,TRBJ1-2,.,CASRKGPTVIFYGYTF,TGTGCCAGCAGGAAAGGGCCGACAGTCATATTTTATGGCTACACCTTC
few,TRBV7-9,TRBJ1-4,.,CASTVNEKLFF,TGTGCCAGCACCGTAAATGAAAAACTGTTTTTT
.,TRBV10-3,TRBJ1-1,.,CAISGGLIENTEAFF,TGTGCCATCAGTGGGGGTTTAATAGAGAACACTGAAGCTTTCTTT
.,TRBV29-1,TRBJ1-1,.,CSAVGGPANTEAFF,TGCAGCGCCGTCGGGGGGCCGGCGAACACTGAAGCTTTCTTT
.,TRBV19,TRBJ1-5,.,CASSIDHRVNQPQHF,TGTGCCAGTAGTATAGATCACAGGGTCAATCAGCCCCAGCATTTT
.,TRBV5-1,TRBJ1-1,TRBD1,CASSLEGGAWDTEAFF,TGCGCCAGCAGCTTGGAAGGGGGCGCATGGGACACTGAAGCTTTCTTT
.,TRBV28,TRBJ1-2,TRBD1,CASGLTGVSGYTF,TGTGCCAGCGGGTTGACAGGGGTCTCTGGCTACACCTTC
.,TRBV7-2,TRBJ1-1,.,CASSLSRRVAASREAFF,TGTGCCAGCAGCTTATCCCGCAGGGTCGCCGCTTCGCGTGAAGCTTTCTTT
.,TRBV5-1,TRBJ1-3,.,CASSPAFGTRYF,TGCGCCAGCAGCCCGGCCTTTGGGACCCGATATTTT
.,TRBV4-1,TRBJ2-5,.,CASSQDRRGQETQYF,TGCGCCAGCAGCCAAGATCGGCGGGGTCAAGAGACCCAGTACTTC
once,TRBV27,TRBJ2-2,TRBD2,CASSFGGSGELFF,TGTGCCAGCAGTTTCGGGGGGTCCGGGGAGCTGTTTTTT
few,TRBV7-2,TRBJ2-3,TRBD1,CASSSIQGSDTQYF,TGTGCCAGCAGCTCGATACAGGGGTCAGATACGCAGTATTTT
.,TRBV6-5,TRBJ1-5,.,CASSVPVGSGQPQHF,TGTGCCAGCAGTGTCCCCGTAGGGTCCGGTCAGCCCCAGCATTTT
.,TRBV20-1,TRBJ1-4,.,CSAAGREKLFF,TGCAGTGCTGCGGGGAGGGAAAAACTGTTTTTT
few,TRBV4-1,TRBJ2-1,.,CASSQDVGGVYNEQFF,TGCGCCAGCAGCCAAGACGTCGGGGGCGTATACAATGAGCAGTTCTTC
.,TRBV5-6,TRBJ1-1,TRBD1,CASRSPGQGANTEAFF,TGTGCCAGCAGGTCCCCGGGACAGGGGGCGAACACTGAAGCTTTCTTT
.,TRBV4-3,TRBJ2-1,.,CASSLGIGGHNEQFF,TGCGCCAGCAGCCTAGGTATAGGGGGGCACAATGAGCAGTTCTTC
.,TRBV30,TRBJ1-4,.,CAWAYTGLEKLFF,TGTGCCTGGGCTTACACGGGCCTTGAAAAACTGTTTTTT
.,TRBV28,TRBJ2-7,TRBD2,CAIVAGGYSYEQYF,TGTGCCATCGTAGCGGGGGGGTACTCCTACGAGCAGTACTTC
.,TRBV4-1,TRBJ2-6,.,CASSQDRGPYSGANVLTF,TGCGCCAGCAGCCAAGACCGGGGACCCTACTCTGGGGCCAACGTCCTGACTTTC
.,TRBV7-9,TRBJ2-7,TRBD1,CASTGTAHPYEQYF,TGTGCCAGCACCGGGACAGCTCACCCTTACGAGCAGTACTTC
.,TRBV6-5,TRBJ1-5,TRBD1,CASSTGGSDQPQHF,TGTGCCAGCAGTACAGGGGGCTCGGATCAGCCCCAGCATTTT
few,TRBV5-1,TRBJ1-6,TRBD1,CASSPRDRDNSPLHF,TGCGCCAGCAGCCCCCGGGACAGAGATAATTCACCCCTCCACTTT
.,TRBV4-2,TRBJ2-7,.,CASSQGWVFSYEQYF,TGTGCCAGCAGCCAAGGGTGGGTGTTCTCCTACGAGCAGTACTTC
.,TRBV5-5,TRBJ2-2,.,CASSLMSGGELFF,TGTGCCAGCAGCCTTATGTCAGGCGGGGAGCTGTTTTTT
.,TRBV5-4,TRBJ2-1,.,CASSELNEQFF,TGTGCCAGCAGCGAACTCAATGAGCAGTTCTTC
few,TRBV5-5,TRBJ2-7,.,CASSLSQVPYEQYF,TGTGCCAGCAGCTTATCACAGGTTCCCTACGAGCAGTACTTC
.,TRBV5-1,TRBJ2-7,.,CASGPAGSYEQYF,TGCGCCAGCGGTCCAGCGGGTTCCTACGAGCAGTACTTC
.,TRBV7-6,TRBJ2-2,.,CASSLVLRELFF,TGTGCCAGCAGCTTAGTGCTGAGGGAGCTGTTTTTT
few,TRBV11-3,TRBJ2-3,.,CASSLGEFGATDTQYF,TGTGCCAGCAGCTTAGGGGAATTCGGAGCCACAGATACGCAGTATTTT
few,TRBV4-2,TRBJ2-5,TRBD2,CASSPGTSGEETQYF,TGTGCCAGCAGCCCCGGGACTAGCGGGGAAGAGACCCAGTACTTC
once,TRBV6-5,TRBJ1-5,.,CASSPQWDQPQHF,TGTGCCAGCAGCCCTCAGTGGGATCAGCCCCAGCATTTT
.,TRBV28,TRBJ2-1,.,CASSPGSTYNEQFF,TGTGCCAGCAGTCCCGGGAGCACATACAATGAGCAGTTCTTC
few,TRBV18,TRBJ2-5,TRBD2,CANSMGLEETQYF,TGTGCCAACTCCATGGGACTAGAAGAGACCCAGTACTTC
medium-sized,TRBV7-2,TRBJ2-5,.,CASSLAGETQETQYF,TGTGCCAGCAGCTTAGCGGGGGAGACCCAAGAGACCCAGTACTTC
few,TRBV27,TRBJ1-4,.,CASSLERLGKLFF,TGTGCCAGCAGTTTGGAGAGATTAGGAAAACTGTTTTTT
.,TRBV15,TRBJ1-1,.,CATSRVPGAYEAFF,TGTGCCACCAGCAGAGTCCCCGGGGCCTATGAAGCTTTCTTT
.,TRBV19,TRBJ2-1,TRBD2,CASRTQRGGVYNEQFF,TGTGCCAGTAGGACTCAGCGGGGCGGGGTCTACAATGAGCAGTTCTTC
.,TRBV19,TRBJ2-7,.,CASSIGGGSYEQYF,TGTGCCAGTAGTATCGGAGGGGGTTCCTACGAGCAGTACTTC
.,TRBV7-3,TRBJ1-1,.,CASSLAGTEAFF,TGTGCCAGCAGCCTAGCGGGCACTGAAGCTTTCTTT
.,TRBV10-3,TRBJ2-4,.,CASQGLAKNIQYF,TGTGCCTCACAGGGACTAGCCAAAAACATTCAGTACTTC
.,TRBV4-1,TRBJ2-1,TRBD2,CASSQEFMGGSSEQFF,TGCGCCAGCAGCCAAGAGTTTATGGGGGGGAGTTCCGAGCAGTTCTTC
.,TRBV9,TRBJ2-2,.,CASSVGVGEPNTGELFF,TGTGCCAGCAGCGTAGGGGTGGGGGAACCGAACACCGGGGAGCTGTTTTTT
.,TRBV5-1,TRBJ1-1,.,CASSLSWTDWSGTEAFF,TGCGCCAGCAGCTTGTCCTGGACAGACTGGAGTGGCACTGAAGCTTTCTTT
.,TRBV6-1,TRBJ1-2,.,CASLGNPTPNYGYTF,TGTGCCAGCTTGGGCAACCCTACACCCAACTATGGCTACACCTTC
.,TRBV7-4,TRBJ2-7,.,CASSKTPTVPGVYEQYF,TGTGCCAGCAGCAAAACGCCGACAGTGCCCGGAGTTTACGAGCAGTACTTC
.,TRBV7-2,TRBJ2-3,.,CASSLEGGGTDTQYF,TGTGCCAGCAGCTTAGAGGGGGGGGGCACAGATACGCAGTATTTT
.,TRBV14,TRBJ1-1,.,CASSAGLRNTEAFF,TGTGCCAGCAGCGCCGGACTGAGGAACACTGAAGCTTTCTTT